Here is one T cell receptor (beta chain) with its context. Its antigen is undetermined. The protocol was immunoSEQ multiplex PCR, while the TCRdb copy is restricted to in-frame clones and leaves out a portion. The profile covers roughly 70,000 clones, with just under 85% appearing a single time and approximately 3% taken by the ten largest. The source of the sample is a study of cytomegalovirus exposure and HLA in healthy donors. Findings and caveats of the study: Later, an analysis found that TCR clusters from the first cohort tended to co-occur in the roughly 120 validation repertoires. The study flagged about 160 TCR beta chains as cytomegalovirus-associated.

Material: PBMCs. This clonotype was sampled from a man younger than 45 in good health and CMV-seronegative.

This CDR3 reads CASSTGLAGALRNTGELFF. Written as DNA, the CDR3 is TGTGCCAGCTCAACAGGACTAGCGGGGGCCCTACGGAACACCGGGGAGCTGTTTTTT. The chain couples TRBV18 to TRBJ2-2, with 13 bases lining up with TRBD2. The CDR3 sequence is 19 residues long. In germline, CDR1 is KGHSH, CDR2 LQKENI. Trimming at V came to 5 bases and at J to 1 base, leaving 10 bases not matched to a gene.